The clone carrying this T cell receptor beta chain was seen many times. Its antigen is undetermined. CDR3 length: 13 residues. CDR1 is SNHLY, CDR2 FYNNEI, per germline. Trimming shortened V by 5 bases and J by 7 bases, and 14 bases separated the two germline ends. This record comes from a study of early T cells in non-severe SARS-CoV-2 infection. At the level of the study: Bulk RNA isolated from unsorted whole blood underwent sequencing; chains were not paired.

Researchers attached unique molecular identifiers to individual cDNA molecules. MiXCR was run by TCRdb on the 5' RACE reads, yielding one entry per CDR3 protein. The sample carries approximately 99,000 distinct CDR3 sequences, 9.5% to 13% recorded once. Findings and limits, study-wide: VDJdb-based matching was biased toward anti-spike CD8 responses and missed private and CD4 specificities.

The source of this sequence is an adult who was a healthcare worker with PCR-confirmed SARS-CoV-2 infection or an uninfected control (not recorded which). This chain links TRBV2 with TRBJ1-1; D not resolved. Input material: whole blood. The CDR3 loop is CASSSRVSGEAFF. In nucleotides, the CDR3 is TGTGCCAGCAGTTCAAGGGTGTCCGGTGAAGCTTTCTTT.